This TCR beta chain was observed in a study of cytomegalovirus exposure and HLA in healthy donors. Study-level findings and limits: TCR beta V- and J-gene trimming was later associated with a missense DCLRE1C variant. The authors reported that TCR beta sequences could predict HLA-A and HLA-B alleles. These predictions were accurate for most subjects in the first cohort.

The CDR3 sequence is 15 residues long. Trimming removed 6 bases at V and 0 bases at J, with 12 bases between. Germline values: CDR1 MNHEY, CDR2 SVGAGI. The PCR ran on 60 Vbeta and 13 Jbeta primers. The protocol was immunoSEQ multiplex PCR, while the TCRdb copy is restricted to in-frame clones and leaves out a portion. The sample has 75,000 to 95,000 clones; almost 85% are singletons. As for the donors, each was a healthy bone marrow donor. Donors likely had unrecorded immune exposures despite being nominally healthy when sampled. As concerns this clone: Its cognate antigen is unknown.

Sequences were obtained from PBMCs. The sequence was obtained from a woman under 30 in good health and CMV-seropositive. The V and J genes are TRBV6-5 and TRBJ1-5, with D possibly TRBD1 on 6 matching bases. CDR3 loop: CASRQGPDSNQPQHF. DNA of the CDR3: TGTGCCAGCAGACAGGGACCCGATAGCAATCAGCCCCAGCATTTT.